One and the same sample provided the 27 T cell receptor beta chains below, sequenced in a study of cytotoxic CD8 clonotypes in ibrutinib-treated CLL. The data were produced by immunoSEQ multiplex PCR, yet TCRdb's version contains in-frame clones alone and is incomplete. The data contain 35,000 to 40,000 clones, roughly 49% of them singletons. The sample was PBMCs, taken before ibrutinib treatment. The source is a human donor with chronic lymphocytic leukemia.

This clone was seen a few times. The V gene is TRBV7-2, the J gene TRBJ2-1; D gene uncertain. There are 13 residues in the CDR3. V lost 1 base and J lost 6, with 7 bases in between. CDR1 SGHTA and CDR2 FQGNSA come from the germline V gene. CDR3 nucleotides: TGTGCCAGCAGCTTAGATCCCCGCAATGAGCAGTTCTTC. Protein product: CASSLDPRNEQFF.

The chain is built from TRBV25-1 and TRBJ2-1; tentatively, D is TRBD1 (5 bases). The CDR3 length is 15 residues. Germline assignment: CDR1 MGHDK and CDR2 SYGVNS. Trimming removed 6 bases from V and 2 bases from J, with 14 bases in between. CDR3 amino acids: CASRQGMSPYNEQFF. The DNA for the CDR3 is TGTGCCAGCAGGCAGGGAATGTCCCCCTACAATGAGCAGTTCTTC.

The chain uses TRBV7-8 and TRBJ2-7, with 9 bases matching TRBD1. Germline V gene lookup returns CDR1 SGHVS and CDR2 FQNEAQ. V lost 4 bases and J lost 7; bases outside the gene matches: 20. The CDR3 consists of 18 residues. The DNA of the CDR3 is TGTGCCAGCAGCTCCACCACCGTCTTGGGACAGGGAGTTGAAGAGCAGTACTTC. This gives the protein CASSSTTVLGQGVEEQYF.

This clone turned up a few times. The V call is TRBV21-1, the J call TRBJ2-7; TRBD2, the table's D call, lacks a check against the DNA. TRBV21-1 constitutes a pseudogene. The CDR3 is 15 residues long. CDR3 in amino acids: CASSNFTGGLYEQYF. CDR3 nucleotides: TGTGCCAGCAGCAATTTCACCGGGGGACTCTACGAGCAGTACTTC.

A few counts support this clone. The chain has TRBV7-3 and TRBJ2-2; D possibly corresponds to TRBD1 (7 bases). Trimming removed 0 bases from V and 7 bases from J, with 12 bases in between. In germline, CDR1 is SGHTA, CDR2 FQGTGA. The CDR3 contains 15 residues. The chain's CDR3 is CASSLTPGGGGELFF. The CDR3 DNA follows: TGTGCCAGCAGCTTAACACCAGGGGGAGGCGGGGAGCTGTTTTTT.

The V gene is TRBV4-1, the J gene TRBJ1-5; possibly TRBD1 for D (5 bases). Trimming shortened V by 3 bases and J by 3 bases, and 30 bases separated the two germline ends. This CDR3 spans 21 amino acids. Germline V gene lookup returns CDR1 MGHRA and CDR2 YSYEKL. CDR3 protein: CASSHAPMGTFKVGSNQPQHF. The CDR3, as DNA: TGCGCCAGCAGCCATGCCCCCATGGGGACTTTCAAAGTAGGGTCCAATCAGCCCCAGCATTTT.

This chain links TRBV7-9 with TRBJ2-3, with D unclear. Per germline, CDR1 SEHNR and CDR2 FQNEAQ (reference sequence). This CDR3 has 12 amino acids. Trimming took 1 base from V and 8 from J, leaving 7 bases between them. The CDR3, as DNA: TGTGCCAGCAGCTTAGTTCTAGGTACGCAGTATTTT. Encoded protein: CASSLVLGTQYF.

There are a few counts of this clone. The V gene is TRBV5-1, the J gene TRBJ2-7; D gene ambiguous. V lost 0 bases to trimming and J lost 5 bases, with 18 bases between them. Germline CDR1 reads SGHRS; CDR2 reads YFSETQ. The CDR3 extends over 16 amino acids. The DNA of the CDR3 is TGCGCCAGCAGCTTGGGGGCCTCCGCAGGACGGGACGAGCAGTACTTC. This encodes CASSLGASAGRDEQYF.

The V gene is TRBV10-3, the J gene TRBJ2-1; no reliable D call. CDR3 size: 10 residues. Germline V gene data show CDR1 as ENHRY and CDR2 as SYGVKD. V was cut by 6 bases and J by 16 bases, with 13 bases left in between. The CDR3 region is CAIRDQSIFF. Written as DNA, the CDR3 is TGTGCCATCAGGGACCAGAGTATATTCTTC.

This sequence joins TRBV7-6 and TRBJ2-1; tentatively, D is TRBD2 (5 bases). V gave up 6 bases and J gave up 5 bases, with 11 bases separating them. The CDR3 contains 13 residues. CDR1 and CDR2 from the germline V gene are SGHVS and FNYEAQ. The CDR3 protein is CASSRASHNEQFF. The CDR3 bases are TGTGCCAGCAGTAGGGCTAGCCACAATGAGCAGTTCTTC.

The V gene is TRBV11-2, the J gene TRBJ2-2; unclear D gene. V was cut by 4 bases and J by 0 bases, with 12 bases left in between. Looked up from germline, CDR1 is SGHAT and CDR2 is FQNNGV. CDR3 length: 16 residues. CDR3 DNA sequence: TGTGCCAGCAGCTCCTTGGGGTTAACGAACACCGGGGAGCTGTTTTTT. Translating gives CASSSLGLTNTGELFF. Full variable domain (outside the CDR3, taken from reference TRBV11-2 and TRBJ2-2): EAGVAQSPRYKIIEKRQSVAFWCNPISGHATLYWYQQILGQGPKLLIQFQNNGVVDDSQLPKDRFSAERLKGVDSTLKIQPAKLEDSAVYLCASSSLGLTNTGELFFGEGSRLTVL.

This clone was counted only a few times. This CDR3 is CASSFGQANYGYTF. The CDR3 nucleotides read TGTGCCAGCAGCTTTGGACAGGCTAACTATGGCTACACCTTC. This chain joins TRBV5-8 and TRBJ1-2; TRBD1 aligns across 7 bases. V lost 2 bases, J lost 0 bases, and 1 base stayed unmatched. This CDR3 is built from 14 residues. Germline V lookup: CDR1 SGHTS, CDR2 YDEGEE.

In DNA, the CDR3 is TGTGCCAGCAGTGAAAGACAGACCACCGGGGAGCTGTTTTTT. This gives the protein CASSERQTTGELFF. The chain combines TRBV2 with TRBJ2-2; a possible D gene is TRBD1 (5 bases). This CDR3 has 14 residues. Germline V lookup: CDR1 SNHLY, CDR2 FYNNEI. V was clipped by 2 bases and J by 4 bases, with 8 bases between them.

This clone was observed a few times. CDR3: CACPQSPLHF. DNA for the CDR3: TGTGCTTGCCCTCAGTCACCCCTCCACTTT. V gene TRBV12-5 combines with J gene TRBJ1-6; D not resolved. V lost 11 bases, J lost 10 bases, and 9 bases lay in between. Per germline, CDR1 LGHNT and CDR2 FRNRAP. CDR3 length: 10 residues.

The CDR3 loop reads CASISGTSGADTQYF. In DNA form, the CDR3 reads TGTGCCAGCATCTCTGGGACTAGCGGGGCAGATACGCAGTATTTT. The chain combines TRBV7-2 with TRBJ2-3; 13 bases align to TRBD2. The germline gives CDR1 SGHTA, CDR2 FQGNSA. J gave up 4 bases and V 7 bases, and 5 bases lay outside the gene matches. This CDR3 has 15 amino acids.

The chain uses TRBV7-9 and TRBJ2-7, with D maybe TRBD1 (5 bases). Trimming left V 5 bases short and J 6 bases short, with 14 bases between. Germline-derived CDR1 and CDR2 are SEHNR and FQNEAQ (reference sequence). The CDR3 runs 13 residues. The CDR3 nucleotides read TGTGCCAGCAGCCCCTGGTGGACAATCGAGCAGTACTTC. Protein sequence: CASSPWWTIEQYF. Using reference TRBV7-9 and TRBJ2-7 for the parts outside the CDR3, the full variable domain is DTGVSQNPRHKITKRGQNVTFRCDPISEHNRLYWYRQTLGQGPEFLTYFQNEAQLEKSRLLSDRFSAERPKGSFSTLEIQRTEQGDSAMYLCASSPWWTIEQYFGPGTRLTVT.

This clone showed up just a few times. The V call is TRBV14, the J call TRBJ1-4; D is undetermined. CDR3 length: 13 residues. From germline, CDR1 is SGHDN and CDR2 FVKESK. The V and J ends lost 3 bases and 10 bases respectively, with 12 bases between them. The CDR3 DNA follows: TGTGCCAGCAGCCAGCGGTCAGGTCGAAAACTGTTTTTT. Its protein product is CASSQRSGRKLFF.

The chain recombines TRBV29-1 with TRBJ1-2; no clear D gene. Trimming took 4 bases from V and 10 from J, leaving 16 bases between them. The CDR3 extends over 12 amino acids. Looked up from germline, CDR1 is SQVTM and CDR2 is ANQGSEA. CDR3 loop: CSVVPSDFLYTF. The CDR3 nucleotides read TGCAGCGTTGTTCCTTCAGATTTCCTCTACACCTTC.

This clone was found a few times. The genes are TRBV9 and TRBJ2-3; perhaps TRBD2 as D (5 bases). Germline lookup yields CDR1 SGDLS and CDR2 YYNGEE. The CDR3 is 16 residues long. V lost 4 bases and J 1 base, leaving 16 bases between the germline ends. CDR3 in amino acids: CASSSPLRGRTDTQYF. The DNA for the CDR3 is TGTGCCAGCAGCTCCCCCCTGCGCGGGCGCACAGATACGCAGTATTTT.

This clone was seen more than once but under ten times. This sequence joins TRBV11-3 and TRBJ2-1; 10 bases fit TRBD2. The CDR3 covers 14 residues. Germline values: CDR1 SGHNT, CDR2 YENEEA. V gave up 5 bases and J gave up 5 bases; unmatched junction bases: 3. The CDR3 DNA sequence: TGTGCCAGCAGCCAGCGGGGGGGAAACAATGAGCAGTTCTTC. It codes for CASSQRGGNNEQFF.

The rearrangement joins TRBV4-1 to TRBJ2-7; perhaps TRBD2 as D (5 bases). The CDR3 contains 15 residues. The germline V and J ends were trimmed by 4 bases and 0 bases, with 13 bases remaining between them. The germline gives CDR1 MGHRA, CDR2 YSYEKL. In nucleotides, the CDR3 is TGCGCCAGCAGCCCCGTCGAGGGTGGCTCCTACGAGCAGTACTTC. Translated, it gives CASSPVEGGSYEQYF.

V is TRBV27 and J is TRBJ1-2; maybe TRBD1 (6 bases). The ends were cut back, 6 bases at V and 8 bases at J, with 13 bases in the middle. CDR1 and CDR2 (germline): MNHEY, SMNVEV (reference sequence). This CDR3 region has 12 residues. CDR3 protein: CASSHRAGGYTF. The DNA for the CDR3 is TGTGCCAGCAGCCACAGGGCGGGCGGCTACACCTTC.

There are a few counts of this clone. The chain has TRBV10-1 and TRBJ1-2; a weak D match, TRBD1 (5 bases). V lost 2 bases, J lost 1 base, and 8 bases lay in between. CDR3 length equals 14 residues. Germline lookup yields CDR1 WNHNN and CDR2 SYGVQD (reference sequence). The chain's CDR3 is CASSEMTVNYGYTF. CDR3 in DNA: TGCGCCAGCAGTGAGATGACAGTTAACTATGGCTACACCTTC.

In this sample, this clone turned up a few times. The gene calls are TRBV2 and TRBJ1-1, with no clear D. The CDR3 loop spans 13 amino acids. Looked up from germline, CDR1 is SNHLY and CDR2 is FYNNEI. The germline V and J ends were trimmed by 6 bases and 1 base, with 9 bases remaining between them. The CDR3 DNA reads as TGTGCCAGCAGCGCCCAGGAGAACACTGAAGCTTTCTTT. Translated, it gives CASSAQENTEAFF.

The V and J genes are TRBV19 and TRBJ1-2; D is unresolved. The V and J ends lost 5 bases and 8 bases respectively, with 15 bases between them. The CDR3 totals 13 residues. Germline loops: CDR1 LNHDA, CDR2 SQIVND (reference sequence). CDR3 in amino acids: CASSPPGGPGYTF. The CDR3 bases are TGTGCCAGTAGTCCGCCGGGAGGCCCCGGCTACACCTTC.

This clone showed up just a few times. This sequence joins TRBV14 and TRBJ2-5; possibly TRBD2 for D (5 bases). The V and J ends lost 4 bases and 2 bases respectively, with 11 bases between them. This CDR3 comprises 14 residues. Germline assignment: CDR1 SGHDN and CDR2 FVKESK. Here the CDR3 reads CASSRGQPQETQYF. CDR3 coding DNA: TGTGCCAGCAGCCGAGGGCAGCCTCAAGAGACCCAGTACTTC.

The chain is built from TRBV5-4 and TRBJ1-2; 9 positions agree with TRBD1. The CDR3 totals 14 residues. Germline V gene data show CDR1 as SGHNT and CDR2 as YYREEE (reference sequence). Trimming at V came to 5 bases and at J to 2 bases, leaving 4 bases not matched to a gene. The CDR3 coding sequence is TGTGCCAGCAGGGCAGGACAGGGGAACTATGGCTACACCTTC. Translated, it gives CASRAGQGNYGYTF.